One TCR beta chain is described in this entry. Its specificity is unknown. The sample originates from a study of T-cell memory formation after mild COVID-19. Overall study context: There were largely donor-specific TCR clusters.

J gave up 5 bases and V 8 bases, and 8 bases lay outside the gene matches. This CDR3 has 13 amino acids. The 5'RACE method, run with constant-segment primers, produced TCR alpha and TCR beta cDNA libraries (carrying sample barcodes and UMIs). TCRdb redid the calling of the 5' RACE reads with MiXCR, one entry per CDR3 protein. The sample holds around 370,000 distinct CDR3 sequences, around 21% seen once. Overall study findings and caveats: Some SARS-CoV-2-responding clones were already detected in memory before infection.

The sequenced sample consisted of PBMCs or a T cell subset sorted from them (not recorded which). V usage is TRBV12-3 or TRBV12-4 and J usage is TRBJ2-5; 7 bases fit TRBD1. The TCR sequence derives from an adult woman who had mild COVID-19 (a few samples of this study predate the infection). Cell type and time point are not known. Here the CDR3 reads CASARDREETQYF. In DNA, the CDR3 is TGTGCCAGCGCCCGGGACAGAGAGGAGACCCAGTACTTC.